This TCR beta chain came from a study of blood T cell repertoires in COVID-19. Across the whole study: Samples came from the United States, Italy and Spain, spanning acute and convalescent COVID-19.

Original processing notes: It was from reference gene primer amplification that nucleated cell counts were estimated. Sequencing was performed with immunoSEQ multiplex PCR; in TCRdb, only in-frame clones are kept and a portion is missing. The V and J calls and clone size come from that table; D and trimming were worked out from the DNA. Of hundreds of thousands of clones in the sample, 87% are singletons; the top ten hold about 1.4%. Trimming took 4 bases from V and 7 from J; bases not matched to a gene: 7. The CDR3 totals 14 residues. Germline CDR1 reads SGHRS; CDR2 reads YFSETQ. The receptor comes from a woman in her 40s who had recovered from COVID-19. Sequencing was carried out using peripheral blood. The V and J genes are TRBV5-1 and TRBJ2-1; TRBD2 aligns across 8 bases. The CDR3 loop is CASSPGGGYNEQFF. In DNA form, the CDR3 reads TGCGCCAGCAGCCCGGGCGGGGGGTATAATGAGCAGTTCTTC.